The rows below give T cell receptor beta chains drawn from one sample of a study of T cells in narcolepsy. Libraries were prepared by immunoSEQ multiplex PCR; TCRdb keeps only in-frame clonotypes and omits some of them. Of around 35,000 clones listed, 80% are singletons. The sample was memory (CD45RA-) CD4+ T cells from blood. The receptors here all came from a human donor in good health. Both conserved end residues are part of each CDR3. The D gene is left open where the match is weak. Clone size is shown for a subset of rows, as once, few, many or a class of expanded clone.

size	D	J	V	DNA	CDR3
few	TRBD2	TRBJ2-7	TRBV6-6	TGTGCCAGCAGACCAACTAGCGGGGGGCTTTACGAGCAGTACTTC	CASRPTSGGLYEQYF
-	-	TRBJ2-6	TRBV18	TGTGCCAGCTCACCCCTCGGAGGGGGAGGTGGGGCCAACGTCCTGACTTTC	CASSPLGGGGGANVLTF
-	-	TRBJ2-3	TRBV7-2	TGTGCCAGCAGCTTGGGCTCCACAGATACGCAGTATTTT	CASSLGSTDTQYF
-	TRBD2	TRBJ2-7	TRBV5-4	TGTGCCAGCAGCCCCGGCCCGCGGGCGGGAGCCTACGAGCAGTACTTC	CASSPGPRAGAYEQYF
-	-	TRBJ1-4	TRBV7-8	TGTGCCAGCAGCTTAGGGGGAGTTGGTGAAAAACTGTTTTTT	CASSLGGVGEKLFF
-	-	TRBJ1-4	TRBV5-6	TGTGCCAGCAGCCGCAGGGGTCAGTTATTTAAAACAACTAATGAAAAACTGTTTTTT	CASSRRGQLFKTTNEKLFF
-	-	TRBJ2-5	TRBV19	TGTGCCAGTAGCCCCGCCGGGGTGGAGACCCAGTACTTC	CASSPAGVETQYF
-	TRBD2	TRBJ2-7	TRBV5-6	TGTGCCAGCAGCAACCGCGGGGCTAGCGGGATGGGCGAGCAGTACTTC	CASSNRGASGMGEQYF
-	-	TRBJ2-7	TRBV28	TGTGCCAGCAGCCCTTCCGAGGTACTTCTCTACGAGCAGTACTTC	CASSPSEVLLYEQYF
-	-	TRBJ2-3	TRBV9	TGTGCCAGCAGCGTACAAGATACGCAGTATTTT	CASSVQDTQYF
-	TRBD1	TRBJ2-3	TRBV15	TGTGCCACCAGCCTAGGACAGGATAGCACAGATACGCAGTATTTT	CATSLGQDSTDTQYF
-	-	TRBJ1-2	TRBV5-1	TGCGCCAGCAGCTTGGGGGGAACGGGGTTTGGCTACACCTTC	CASSLGGTGFGYTF
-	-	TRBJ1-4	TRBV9	TGTGCCAGCAGCGCTAGTAGGGCAGACTTAAATGAAAAACTGTTTTTT	CASSASRADLNEKLFF
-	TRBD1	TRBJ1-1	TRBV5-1	TGCGCCAGCAGCTTGGTTCCAGGGGGGAACACTGAAGCTTTCTTT	CASSLVPGGNTEAFF
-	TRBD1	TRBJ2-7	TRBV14	TGTGCCAGCAGCCAAGGGACAGGGTACTTC	CASSQGTGYF
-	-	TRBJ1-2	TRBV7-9	TGTGCCAGCAGCTTAGACAGGGCCTATGGCTACACCTTC	CASSLDRAYGYTF
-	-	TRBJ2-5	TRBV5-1	TGCGCCAGCAACCCTGGGAGCGGCAACCAAGAGACCCAGTACTTC	CASNPGSGNQETQYF